This T cell receptor (beta chain) was sequenced for a study of CD8+ T cells in alopecia areata. Following extraction, RNA underwent reverse transcription to cDNA, which served as the sequencing template. The protocol was immunoSEQ multiplex PCR, while the TCRdb copy is restricted to in-frame clones and leaves out a portion. The sample shows approximately 58,000 clones, 44% of them seen only once. Germline-derived CDR1 and CDR2 are SEHNR and FQNEAQ (reference sequence). Unmatched junction bases numbered 4, after V lost 3 bases and J lost 2 bases. This CDR3 is built from 14 residues. The receptor's source is a human donor with alopecia areata. Sequencing was done on a sample of NKG2D-low CD8+ T cells sorted from blood. The chain has TRBV7-9 and TRBJ2-7; 7 positions match TRBD2. CDR3 sequence reads: CASSFPAGAYEQYF. In DNA form, the CDR3 reads TGTGCCAGCAGCTTTCCGGCGGGAGCCTACGAGCAGTACTTC.